These 25 T cell receptor beta chains were all obtained from the same sample, sequenced in a study of spatial heterogeneity in lung cancer. TCRdb re-called the 5' RACE reads with MiXCR, one entry per CDR3 protein. The sample carries about 48,000 distinct CDR3 sequences, approximately 5.3% recorded once. As to time point: sample taken at primary tumor resection. This material consisted of PBMCs, taken at surgery. The source of these receptors is a male donor with early-stage non-small cell lung cancer.

The chain has TRBV5-6 and TRBJ2-5; D gene uncertain. V dropped 0 bases and J dropped 5 bases, with 11 bases sitting between them. CDR3 length: 14 amino acids. From germline, CDR1 is SGHDT and CDR2 YYEEEE. CDR3 nucleotides: TGTGCCAGCAGCTTGGCCGGGCCGACGGAGACCCAGTACTTC. Its translation: CASSLAGPTETQYF.

This clonotype was seen repeatedly, ten times or more. V usage is TRBV7-2 and J usage is TRBJ2-1; tentative D call: TRBD2 (6 bases). CDR3 length: 16 residues. CDR1 and CDR2 (germline): SGHTA, FQGNSA. Trimming took 1 base from V and 7 from J, leaving 17 bases between them. In nucleotides, the CDR3 is TGTGCCAGCAGCTTAGGAGGCTCCCGTCGGGGGAATGAGCAGTTCTTC. It yields the protein CASSLGGSRRGNEQFF.

This clonotype was observed many times. Germline and junction disagree at one end, which may indicate a read error. The chain carries TRBV5-1 and TRBJ2-7; TRBD2 matches at 9 bases. The germline gives CDR1 SGHRS, CDR2 YFSETQ. This CDR3 comprises 14 residues. In nucleotides, the CDR3 is TGCGCCAGCAGCTTGGCTAGCGGGATCTCCCATCGCTCCTTC. Its translation is CASSLASGISHRSF.

This clonotype was detected only a few times. The chain couples TRBV7-2 to TRBJ2-1; TRBD2 matches 9 bases. Germline lookup yields CDR1 SGHTA and CDR2 FQGNSA. The CDR3 spans 16 residues. The J segment lost 5 bases and the V segment lost 3 bases, leaving 8 bases of the junction unmatched. Here the CDR3 reads CASSFQAGGLDNEQFF. The CDR3 DNA sequence: TGTGCCAGCAGCTTCCAAGCGGGAGGTCTCGACAATGAGCAGTTCTTC.

This clonotype was seen repeatedly, ten times or more. The chain couples TRBV19 to TRBJ2-1; possible D gene TRBD1, 5 bases. This CDR3 spans 16 amino acids. V was trimmed by 5 bases and J by 0 bases, leaving 14 bases between them. CDR1 and CDR2 from the germline V gene are LNHDA and SQIVND (reference sequence). The CDR3 bases are TGTGCCAGTAGTCTTGGACACCTGAGCTCCTACAATGAGCAGTTCTTC. This sequence encodes CASSLGHLSSYNEQFF.

This clonotype came up many times. V and J are TRBV29-1 and TRBJ2-2; 7 bases are shared with TRBD2. Germline V gene lookup returns CDR1 SQVTM and CDR2 ANQGSEA. J was trimmed by 3 bases and V by 7 bases; bases with no gene match: 8. The CDR3 length is 14 residues. The CDR3 DNA is TGCAGCGCCTCCGGGGGGAGTGACACCGGGGAGCTGTTTTTT. As protein: CSASGGSDTGELFF.

This clonotype was seen at least ten times. The chain uses TRBV4-3 and TRBJ1-1; D is perhaps TRBD1 (5 bases). Trimming left V 1 base short and J 4 bases short, with 7 bases between. In germline, CDR1 is LGHNA, CDR2 YSLEER. The CDR3 spans 13 residues. CDR3 loop: CASSQGQGTEAFF. In DNA form, the CDR3 reads TGCGCCAGCAGCCAAGGGCAGGGCACTGAAGCTTTCTTT.

This clonotype was counted at least ten times. This chain joins TRBV7-9 and TRBJ2-1, with 8 nucleotides matching TRBD1. With V trimmed by 3 bases and J by 5 bases, 6 bases remained unmatched. This CDR3 has 15 residues. Per germline, CDR1 SEHNR and CDR2 FQNEAQ (reference sequence). The CDR3 nucleotides are TGTGCCAGCAGCTTCAGACAGGGGCCCCACAATGAGCAGTTCTTC. It is translated as CASSFRQGPHNEQFF.

This clonotype was observed many times. The V and J genes are TRBV7-9 and TRBJ2-1; 8 nucleotides agree with TRBD2. The germline V gene has CDR1 SEHNR and CDR2 FQNEAQ (reference sequence). The CDR3 is 16 residues long. The junction had 8 bases not matched to a gene; V was cut back by 6 bases and J by 1 base. CDR3 bases: TGTGCCAGCAGTATGGCGGGAGGATTTTCCTACAATGAGCAGTTCTTC. Residues: CASSMAGGFSYNEQFF.

This clonotype has a count of ten or more. The CDR3: CASSQSSGSDTGELFF. The CDR3 bases are TGCGCCAGCAGCCAGTCTAGCGGGAGTGACACCGGGGAGCTGTTTTTT. This sequence joins TRBV4-3 and TRBJ2-2; 10 bases are a match to TRBD2. With 3 bases clipped from V and 3 bases from J, the junction kept 4 bases outside the gene matches. Germline CDR1 and CDR2: LGHNA and YSLEER. The CDR3 contains 16 residues.

This clonotype was counted many times. The chain employs TRBV4-3 and TRBJ1-2; D is unresolved. V was trimmed by 0 bases and J by 2 bases, leaving 10 bases between them. CDR1 is LGHNA and CDR2 is YSLEER in the germline V gene. There are 15 residues in the CDR3. The CDR3 here is CASSQEFAFNYGYTF. The CDR3 DNA is TGCGCCAGCAGCCAAGAGTTCGCATTCAACTATGGCTACACCTTC.

This clonotype was detected ten times or more. The chain recombines TRBV4-1 with TRBJ2-7; the match to TRBD2 covers 10 bases. The CDR3 covers 15 residues. V dropped 1 base and J dropped 7; count of bases not matched to a gene: 7. Germline CDR1 and CDR2: MGHRA and YSYEKL. This CDR3 reads CASSQAPSGRVEQYF. DNA for the CDR3: TGCGCCAGCAGCCAAGCCCCTAGCGGGAGAGTTGAGCAGTACTTC.

A few counts support this clonotype. V and J are TRBV11-1 and TRBJ2-5; D gene uncertain. Trimming pared 5 bases from V and 2 bases from J, leaving 9 bases between. Germline CDR1 reads SGHAT; CDR2 reads FQDESV (reference sequence). CDR3 length equals 13 residues. CDR3 sequence reads: CASSPPLQETQYF. DNA of the CDR3: TGTGCCAGCAGCCCACCTTTACAAGAGACCCAGTACTTC.

This clonotype appeared once. This chain joins TRBV3-1 and TRBJ2-1, with 12 bases fitting TRBD2. This CDR3 comprises 14 residues. Trimming at V came to 4 bases and at J to 10 bases, leaving 5 bases not matched to a gene. The germline CDR1 and CDR2 sequences are LGHDT and YNNKEL (reference sequence). The CDR3 loop is CASSRRLAGDEQFF. DNA for the CDR3: TGTGCCAGCAGCCGCCGACTAGCGGGAGACGAGCAGTTCTTC.

This clonotype was seen many times. The chain couples TRBV12-3 or TRBV12-4 to TRBJ1-3; D is undetermined. Trimming removed 4 bases from V and 4 bases from J, with 11 bases in between. The CDR3 is made up of 14 amino acids. Here the CDR3 reads CASSSNKDGNTIYF. Written as DNA, the CDR3 is TGTGCCAGCAGTTCGAACAAGGACGGAAACACCATATATTTT.

The chain couples TRBV4-2 to TRBJ2-4, with D maybe TRBD2 (6 bases). There are 16 residues in the CDR3. V was pared by 0 bases and J by 12 bases, with 21 bases between. Germline V CDR1 and CDR2: LGHNA, YNFKEQ. The CDR3, as DNA: TGTGCCAGCAGCCAAGATTTCCTAGCGTCCTTGGTGGCTCAGTACTTC. This encodes CASSQDFLASLVAQYF.

This clonotype was counted only a few times. The chain employs TRBV25-1 and TRBJ2-7; no clear D. Germline values: CDR1 MGHDK, CDR2 SYGVNS. With 1 base removed from V and 0 bases from J, the gap between germline ends came to 7 bases. The CDR3 is made up of 14 amino acids. CDR3 sequence reads: CASSESRASYEQYF. CDR3 sequence (DNA): TGTGCCAGCAGTGAATCCCGGGCCTCCTACGAGCAGTACTTC.

This chain links TRBV11-1 with TRBJ2-2; D unclear. The germline V and J ends were trimmed by 6 bases and 7 bases, with 21 bases remaining between them. Germline CDR1 is SGHAT and CDR2 is FQDESV (reference sequence). The CDR3 is 16 amino acids. For the CDR3, the DNA is TGTGCCAGCAGTACCACCCAGTGGGCTTCAGGCGGGGAGCTGTTTTTT. This gives the protein CASSTTQWASGGELFF.

This clonotype was picked up many times. The gene calls are TRBV20-1 and TRBJ2-3; 7 positions match TRBD2. The CDR3 sequence is 15 residues long. Unmatched junction bases numbered 9, after V lost 4 bases and J lost 2 bases. Germline CDR1 reads DFQATT; CDR2 reads SNEGSKA (reference sequence). As DNA, the CDR3 is TGCAGTGCTATTCGGGCTAGCGGTTACACAGATACGCAGTATTTT. It is translated as CSAIRASGYTDTQYF.

In its sample, this clonotype was seen many times. The chain employs TRBV5-1 and TRBJ2-7; 10 bases align to TRBD2. The CDR3 spans 20 residues. The junction had 23 bases not matched to a gene; V was cut back by 7 bases and J by 1 base. The germline V gene encodes CDR1 SGHRS and CDR2 YFSETQ. The CDR3, as DNA: TGCGCCAGCCATCGAGCGGGAGGGATCATAGCTCCTACGGAGTCCTACGAGCAGTACTTC. Amino acids: CASHRAGGIIAPTESYEQYF.

This clonotype has at least ten counts. The chain uses TRBV7-2 and TRBJ2-1; 7 bases map to TRBD1. The CDR3 has 15 amino acids. Trimming removed 4 bases from V and 8 bases from J; junction bases left unmatched: 11. The germline gives CDR1 SGHTA, CDR2 FQGNSA. Here the CDR3 reads CASSSDRAVGDEQFF. CDR3 DNA: TGTGCCAGCAGCTCCGACAGGGCCGTGGGGGATGAGCAGTTCTTC.

This clonotype has a count of ten or more. The CDR3 loop is CASSPRTSVNTGELFF. The DNA of the CDR3 is TGTGCCAGCAGCCCGCGGACTAGCGTCAACACCGGGGAGCTGTTTTTT. This sequence joins TRBV5-4 and TRBJ2-2, with 9 positions matching TRBD2. CDR1 is SGHNT and CDR2 is YYREEE in the germline V gene (reference sequence). The junction had 6 bases not matched to a gene; V was cut back by 4 bases and J by 2 bases. The CDR3 length is 16 residues.

In its sample, this clonotype was seen many times. The chain combines TRBV5-1 with TRBJ2-1; D gene ambiguous. The CDR3 totals 14 residues. The germline V gene has CDR1 SGHRS and CDR2 YFSETQ. Trimming removed 0 bases at V and 2 bases at J, with 6 bases between. CDR3 amino acids: CASSLDPPYNEQFF. CDR3 in DNA: TGCGCCAGCAGCTTGGACCCCCCCTACAATGAGCAGTTCTTC.

This clonotype was seen many times. The V gene is TRBV5-1, the J gene TRBJ2-3; D unclear. The CDR3 loop spans 15 amino acids. The germline V gene encodes CDR1 SGHRS and CDR2 YFSETQ. The germline V and J ends were trimmed by 2 bases and 0 bases, with 10 bases remaining between them. CDR3 DNA sequence: TGCGCCAGCAGCTTCTATGGCAGTAGCACAGATACGCAGTATTTT. Its translation is CASSFYGSSTDTQYF.

This clonotype showed up many times. The CDR3 DNA sequence: TGTGCCAGCAGCAATTGGGGGAGAGGAAACACCATATATTTT. Its protein is CASSNWGRGNTIYF. The gene calls are TRBV6-5 and TRBJ1-3, with D possibly TRBD1 on 5 matching bases. From germline, CDR1 is MNHEY and CDR2 SVGAGI. There are 14 residues in the CDR3. V lost 6 bases, J lost 4 bases, and 13 bases lay in between.